This T cell receptor beta chain is drawn from a study of cytomegalovirus exposure and HLA in healthy donors. Primers: 60 Vbeta forward and 13 Jbeta reverse. The table came from immunoSEQ multiplex PCR; TCRdb's copy has only in-frame clones and leaves some out. Of 200,000 or so clones in the sample, around 86% were seen once. Turning to this clone: Its antigen is currently unknown.

The study, taken as a whole, reports: In a later analysis, CMV-associated beta chains were mostly HLA-associated, it appeared. According to a later analysis, donors in an Asian-associated ancestry cluster reportedly had fewer N-insertions than the approximately 720-donor mean. A later look showed TCR association rates differing by HLA locus, highest for DRB1 and lowest for HLA-C.

The specimen was PBMCs. The sequence derives from a woman under 30 in good health and CMV-seronegative.

The CDR3 loop reads CSVQGGPGEPQHF. The CDR3 DNA reads TGCAGCGTCCAAGGGGGCCCTGGGGAGCCCCAGCATTTT. The chain joins TRBV29-1 to TRBJ1-5; TRBD1 matches at 7 bases. Germline loops: CDR1 SQVTM, CDR2 ANQGSEA. The V gene end was trimmed by 6 bases and the J gene end by 8 bases; junction bases not matched to a gene: 10. The CDR3 is 13 amino acids.